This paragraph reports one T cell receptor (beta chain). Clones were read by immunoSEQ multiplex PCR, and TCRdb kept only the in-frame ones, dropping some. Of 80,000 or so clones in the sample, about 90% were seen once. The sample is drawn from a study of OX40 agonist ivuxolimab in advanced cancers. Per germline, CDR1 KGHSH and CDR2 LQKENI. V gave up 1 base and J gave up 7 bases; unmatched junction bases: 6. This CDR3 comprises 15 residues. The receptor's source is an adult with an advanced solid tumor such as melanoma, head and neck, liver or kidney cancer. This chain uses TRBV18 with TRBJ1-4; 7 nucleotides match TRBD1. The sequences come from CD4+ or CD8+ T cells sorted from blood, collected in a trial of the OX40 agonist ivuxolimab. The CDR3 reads CASSPRGTVGEKLFF. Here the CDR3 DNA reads TGTGCCAGCTCACCACGAGGGACAGTTGGTGAAAAACTGTTTTTT.